Each of the 30 T cell receptor beta chains below was sequenced from the same sample in a study of blood T cell repertoires in COVID-19. The assay was immunoSEQ multiplex PCR, and TCRdb's table has in-frame clones only and misses some. The table lists around 400,000 clones, about four fifths of them singletons, with about 5% in the top ten. The sequencing sample was made of PBMCs or T cells enriched from blood (not recorded which). All receptors derive from a woman aged 45-60 years who had recovered from COVID-19.

Details on this clone: In the same sample, other DNA sequences code for this CDR3. V is TRBV6-5 and J is TRBJ2-5; no clear D. The CDR3 totals 11 residues. V was clipped by 5 bases and J by 1 base, with 2 bases between them. Germline V gene data show CDR1 as MNHEY and CDR2 as SVGAGI. The CDR3 loop is CASSRQETQYF. The CDR3 DNA sequence: TGTGCCAGCAGTCGCCAAGAGACCCAGTACTTC.

This clone turned up a few times. This sequence joins TRBV3-1 (or the pseudogene TRBV3-2) and TRBJ2-1; no clear D. The CDR3 extends over 14 amino acids. Germline V gene lookup returns CDR1 LGHDT and CDR2 YNNKEL (reference sequence). Between the trimmed V and J ends, which lost 1 base and 5 bases, there was a span of 9 bases. CDR3 in amino acids: CASSQGPTHNEQFF. In DNA form, the CDR3 reads TGTGCCAGCAGCCAAGGTCCTACCCACAATGAGCAGTTCTTC.

The chain combines TRBV7-9 with TRBJ1-4; TRBD1 agrees at 8 bases. V shed 4 bases and J 4 bases; nucleotides not matched to a gene: 2. The CDR3 totals 14 residues. Germline V gene sequence: CDR1 SEHNR, CDR2 FQNEAQ (reference sequence). This CDR3 reads CASSSTGVNEKLFF. CDR3 DNA: TGTGCCAGCAGCTCGACAGGGGTTAATGAAAAACTGTTTTTT.

The CDR3 DNA sequence: TGTGCCTGGGCGCCGGGGGGGGTCTCTGGGGCCAACGTCCTGACTTTC. Its translation is CAWAPGGVSGANVLTF. The chain links TRBV30 to TRBJ2-6; 8 bases align to TRBD2. CDR3 size: 16 residues. The germline V gene has CDR1 GTSNPN and CDR2 SVGIG (reference sequence). J gave up 0 bases and V 5 bases, and 6 bases lay outside the gene matches.

The chain joins TRBV12-5 to TRBJ2-1; D perhaps matches TRBD1 (5 bases). Germline V gene sequence: CDR1 LGHNT, CDR2 FRNRAP. This CDR3 comprises 13 residues. Trimming took off 5 bases at V and 8 bases at J, with 13 bases between the two ends. The CDR3 DNA is TGTGCTAGTGGTATAGGGGTGGTCGATGAGCAGTTCTTC. Its protein product is CASGIGVVDEQFF.

The gene calls are TRBV6-5 and TRBJ2-3; no reliable D call. There are 14 residues in the CDR3. Trimming removed 6 bases at V and 3 bases at J, with 13 bases between. The germline CDR1 and CDR2 sequences are MNHEY and SVGAGI. The CDR3 reads CASSRNKETDTQYF. The CDR3 DNA reads TGTGCCAGCAGCCGCAACAAAGAAACAGATACGCAGTATTTT.

The V gene is TRBV29-1, the J gene TRBJ1-2; D not resolved. This CDR3 is built from 13 residues. Between the trimmed V and J ends, which lost 4 bases and 0 bases, there was a span of 9 bases. Germline V gene lookup returns CDR1 SQVTM and CDR2 ANQGSEA. CDR3 sequence: CSVAVGSNYGYTF. CDR3 coding DNA: TGCAGCGTTGCAGTCGGGTCTAACTATGGCTACACCTTC.

The chain carries TRBV3-1 (or the pseudogene TRBV3-2) and TRBJ1-1; D is undetermined. The V gene lost 1 base and the J gene lost 6 bases, with 9 bases spanning the gap. Per the germline V gene, CDR1 is LGHDT and CDR2 is YNNKEL (reference sequence). This CDR3 spans 13 amino acids. The CDR3 sequence: CASSQVQVSEAFF. The CDR3, as DNA: TGTGCCAGCAGCCAAGTTCAGGTTTCTGAAGCTTTCTTT.

CDR3 sequence (DNA): TGTGCCAGCAGCTTTGGGCAGATTAATTCACCCCTCCACTTT. It encodes CASSFGQINSPLHF. The chain links TRBV11-2 to TRBJ1-6, with D uncertain. CDR1 is SGHAT, CDR2 FQNNGV, per germline. Trimming pared 3 bases from V and 6 bases from J, leaving 9 bases between. This CDR3 has 14 residues.

In nucleotides, the CDR3 is TGTGCCAGCAGCCTCGGGGCAGCCAGGGGGACTGAAGCTTTCTTT. Encoded protein: CASSLGAARGTEAFF. This chain connects TRBV3-1 (or the pseudogene TRBV3-2) to TRBJ1-1; 7 positions match TRBD1. There are 15 residues in the CDR3. V was clipped by 4 bases and J by 5 bases; unmatched bases: 10. CDR1 and CDR2 (germline): LGHDT, YNNKEL (reference sequence).

This clone was observed once. The chain is built from TRBV27 and TRBJ1-3; 7 bases match TRBD1. CDR1 is MNHEY and CDR2 is SMNVEV in the germline V gene (reference sequence). With 8 bases clipped from V and 0 bases from J, the junction kept 4 bases outside the gene matches. The CDR3 extends over 14 amino acids. Here the CDR3 DNA reads TGTGCCAGCCGACAGGGAAGCTCTGGAAACACCATATATTTT. Its protein is CASRQGSSGNTIYF.

The rearrangement links TRBV30 to TRBJ1-3; possible D gene TRBD1, 6 bases. The ends were cut back, 0 bases at V and 4 bases at J, with 13 bases in the middle. In germline, CDR1 is GTSNPN, CDR2 SVGIG (reference sequence). The CDR3 is 15 residues long. CDR3 DNA: TGTGCCTGGAGTGTACGACAGGCTCCGGGAAACACCATATATTTT. Its protein product is CAWSVRQAPGNTIYF.

V and J are TRBV11-1 and TRBJ1-1; a possible D gene is TRBD1 (5 bases). V was pared by 3 bases and J by 1 base, with 9 bases between. From germline, CDR1 is SGHAT and CDR2 FQDESV (reference sequence). This CDR3 is built from 14 residues. CDR3 bases: TGTGCCAGCAGCTTCGGGGGGACGAACACTGAAGCTTTCTTT. Amino acids: CASSFGGTNTEAFF.

The gene calls are TRBV3-1 (or the pseudogene TRBV3-2) and TRBJ1-2, with D maybe TRBD1 (5 bases). Trimming shortened V by 4 bases and J by 2 bases, and 14 bases separated the two germline ends. The CDR3 has 15 residues. Looked up from germline, CDR1 is LGHDT and CDR2 is YNNKEL (reference sequence). CDR3 coding DNA: TGTGCCAGCAGCCGCTTACCGACAGAGAACTATGGCTACACCTTC. Translated, it gives CASSRLPTENYGYTF.

The chain joins TRBV11-2 to TRBJ2-3; D might be TRBD1 (6 bases). This CDR3 contains 15 residues. V shed 2 bases and J shed 4 bases, with 13 bases lying between them. CDR1 is SGHAT and CDR2 is FQNNGV in the germline V gene. The CDR3 nucleotides read TGTGCCAGCAGCTTAATGGGGGCCCTATCAGATACGCAGTATTTT. Protein sequence: CASSLMGALSDTQYF. Using reference TRBV11-2 and TRBJ2-3 for the parts outside the CDR3, the full variable domain is EAGVAQSPRYKIIEKRQSVAFWCNPISGHATLYWYQQILGQGPKLLIQFQNNGVVDDSQLPKDRFSAERLKGVDSTLKIQPAKLEDSAVYLCASSLMGALSDTQYFGPGTRLTVL.

The chain has TRBV30 and TRBJ1-1, with D possibly being TRBD1 (5 bases). The CDR3 contains 13 residues. Germline loops: CDR1 GTSNPN, CDR2 SVGIG (reference sequence). Deletions cut 5 bases from V and 10 bases from J, with 20 bases between. The CDR3 here is CAWASTGLSVAFF. The CDR3, as DNA: TGTGCCTGGGCGAGCACAGGCCTATCCGTAGCTTTCTTT.

The chain is built from TRBV5-5 and TRBJ2-6; D perhaps matches TRBD1 (5 bases). Germline CDR1 SGHKS, CDR2 YYEKEE (reference sequence). The CDR3 is made up of 16 amino acids. Trimming stripped 2 bases from V and 0 bases from J, with 9 bases between. Written as DNA, the CDR3 is TGTGCCAGCAGCTTAGACAGCAGCTCTGGGGCCAACGTCCTGACTTTC. Its protein product is CASSLDSSSGANVLTF.

The chain combines TRBV10-3 with TRBJ1-2; TRBD1 agrees at 10 bases. Germline CDR1 ENHRY, CDR2 SYGVKD. With V trimmed by 8 bases and J by 6 bases, 6 bases remained unmatched. The CDR3 covers 13 residues. DNA of the CDR3: TGTGCCATCCGCGGGACAGGGGTGCATGGCTACACCTTC. This encodes CAIRGTGVHGYTF.

The chain recombines TRBV6-5 with TRBJ2-5; 7 bases align to TRBD2. Trimming cost V 8 bases and J 4 bases; bases outside gene matches: 13. The CDR3 spans 15 residues. Per germline, CDR1 MNHEY and CDR2 SVGAGI. CDR3 in DNA: TGTGCCAGCGGACGGAGCGGGGCATCACGAGAGACCCAGTACTTC. This codes for CASGRSGASRETQYF.

The V call is TRBV10-3, the J call TRBJ2-2; maybe TRBD1 (6 bases). Germline V gene data show CDR1 as ENHRY and CDR2 as SYGVKD. Trimming shortened V by 5 bases and J by 0 bases, and 10 bases separated the two germline ends. The CDR3 consists of 15 residues. The CDR3 region has the DNA TGTGCCATCAGTCCTGACAGGACGAACACCGGGGAGCTGTTTTTT. Translated: CAISPDRTNTGELFF.

The rearrangement uses TRBV9 and TRBJ2-3; no firm D call. V was trimmed by 1 base and J by 4 bases, leaving 7 bases between them. Looked up from germline, CDR1 is SGDLS and CDR2 is YYNGEE. The CDR3 contains 13 residues. The CDR3 protein is CASSVTSPDTQYF. CDR3 nucleotides: TGTGCCAGCAGCGTAACTTCGCCAGATACGCAGTATTTT.

This clone was observed a handful of times. This chain joins TRBV12-3 or TRBV12-4 and TRBJ1-3, with D possibly TRBD1 on 5 matching bases. V was trimmed by 4 bases and J by 7 bases, leaving 11 bases between them. CDR3 size: 13 residues. CDR3 in amino acids: CASSWVAGNTIYF. The CDR3 region has the DNA TGTGCCAGCAGTTGGGTTGCAGGGAACACCATATATTTT.

The rearrangement uses TRBV4-3 and TRBJ2-5, with 10 bases matching TRBD2. CDR3 length: 16 amino acids. The germline gives CDR1 LGHNA, CDR2 YSLEER. V shed 2 bases and J 5 bases; nucleotides not matched to a gene: 8. The CDR3 coding sequence is TGCGCCAGCAGCCAAACCGAGCGGGGGGGCGGCGAGACCCAGTACTTC. Translated: CASSQTERGGGETQYF.

The chain recombines TRBV5-4 with TRBJ1-2; possibly TRBD1 for D (6 bases). Trimming cost V 4 bases and J 4 bases, with 14 bases left between them. The CDR3 loop spans 14 amino acids. Germline values: CDR1 SGHNT, CDR2 YYREEE (reference sequence). CDR3 loop: CASSGGGVGYGYTF. CDR3 nucleotide sequence: TGTGCCAGCAGCGGCGGGGGCGTCGGCTATGGCTACACCTTC.

In its sample, this clone was seen once. The sample has other DNA sequences that encode this CDR3 too. The chain couples TRBV12-3 or TRBV12-4 to TRBJ1-2; D uncertain. This CDR3 has 12 residues. V was trimmed by 2 bases and J by 4 bases, leaving 5 bases between them. The chain's CDR3 is CASSLTAYGYTF. CDR3 sequence (DNA): TGTGCCAGCAGTTTAACAGCCTATGGCTACACCTTC.

The rearrangement uses TRBV18 and TRBJ2-3, with D possibly matching TRBD1 (5 bases). V lost 2 bases and J lost 4, with 13 bases in between. CDR3 length: 15 amino acids. The V gene's germline CDR1 is KGHSH and CDR2 LQKENI. The CDR3 here is CASSPGSRVADTQYF. The CDR3 DNA reads as TGTGCCAGCTCACCAGGTAGCAGGGTGGCAGATACGCAGTATTTT.

The J gene is TRBJ1-6, the V gene TRBV5-1; no definite D call. V lost 4 bases, J lost 0 bases, and 14 bases lay in between. The CDR3 runs 17 residues. The germline CDR1 and CDR2 sequences are SGHRS and YFSETQ. CDR3: CASSLDPLSSYNSPLHF. The DNA of the CDR3 is TGCGCCAGCAGCCTGGACCCCCTATCCTCCTATAATTCACCCCTCCACTTT.

The chain uses TRBV7-2 and TRBJ2-7, with a possible D match to TRBD1 (5 bases). Germline values: CDR1 SGHTA, CDR2 FQGNSA. Trimming stripped 3 bases from V and 4 bases from J, with 16 bases between. The CDR3 totals 15 residues. The CDR3 DNA is TGTGCCAGCAGCTTGGGGCCCGGGTACGATTACGAGCAGTACTTC. Protein: CASSLGPGYDYEQYF.

This chain connects TRBV7-3 to TRBJ1-6; D gene unclear. The CDR3 has 14 amino acids. The germline gives CDR1 SGHTA, CDR2 FQGTGA. V was pared by 4 bases and J by 7 bases, with 11 bases between. The chain's CDR3 is CASSSGSPNSPLHF. The CDR3 nucleotides read TGTGCCAGCAGCTCGGGTTCGCCAAATTCACCCCTCCACTTT.

The J gene is TRBJ2-3, the V gene TRBV7-6, with a possible D match to TRBD1 (5 bases). This CDR3 comprises 16 residues. In germline, CDR1 is SGHVS, CDR2 FNYEAQ. V lost 1 base to trimming and J lost 1 base, with 12 bases between them. The CDR3 nucleotides are TGTGCCAGCAGCTTAGGCGCAGGGTCCCGCACAGATACGCAGTATTTT. It codes for CASSLGAGSRTDTQYF. The full variable domain, completed using reference TRBV7-6 and TRBJ2-3, is GAGVSQSPRYKVTKRGQDVALRCDPISGHVSLYWYRQALGQGPEFLTYFNYEAQQDKSGLPNDRFSAERPEGSISTLTIQRTEQRDSAMYRCASSLGAGSRTDTQYFGPGTRLTVL.